These 26 T cell receptor beta chains originate from one sample sequenced in a study of blood T cells in healthy people across ages. The second PCR ran about 6 to 11 cycles with a sample-barcoded 5' primer and J-beta primers. TCRdb independently ran MiXCR on the 5' RACE reads; one entry per CDR3 protein. The sample includes approximately 850,000 distinct CDR3 sequences, approximately 44% of them seen just once. Specimen: blood. Receptors originate from a man in his sixties in good health.

The chain uses TRBV25-1 and TRBJ2-3; possible D gene TRBD1, 5 bases. Germline lookup yields CDR1 MGHDK and CDR2 SYGVNS. V was pared by 3 bases and J by 5 bases, with 9 bases between. The CDR3 spans 13 residues. CDR3 in DNA: TGTGCCAGCAGTGAGTCAGGGCAAGATACGCAGTATTTT. Residues: CASSESGQDTQYF.

As regards this clonotype: One end of the junction varies from germline; a read error may be responsible. V usage is TRBV12-3 or TRBV12-4 and J usage is TRBJ1-1; TRBD1 is a possible D gene (6 bases). The CDR3 is 14 residues long. As DNA, the CDR3 is TGTGCCAGCAGTGCCCAGGGTGGGGGCACTGAAGTTTTCTTT. This codes for CASSAQGGGTEVFF.

Only a few counts were recorded for this clonotype. The genes are TRBV9 and TRBJ1-6; the D gene is possibly TRBD1 (5 bases). Trimming cost V 6 bases and J 3 bases, with 13 bases left between them. Germline CDR1 SGDLS, CDR2 YYNGEE. CDR3 size: 15 residues. In DNA, the CDR3 is TGTGCCAGCACTAGGGACTTGCGCTATAATTCACCCCTCCACTTT. Translating gives CASTRDLRYNSPLHF.

The chain links TRBV27 to TRBJ2-5; TRBD1 aligns across 8 bases. The germline gives CDR1 MNHEY, CDR2 SMNVEV (reference sequence). Trimming cost V 4 bases and J 11 bases; bases outside gene matches: 6. CDR3 length equals 12 residues. CDR3 coding DNA: TGTGCCAGCAGTTCCTCACAGGGGGAGCAGTACTTC. It codes for CASSSSQGEQYF.

This chain links TRBV5-5 with TRBJ2-5, with 8 nucleotides matching TRBD2. Germline loops: CDR1 SGHKS, CDR2 YYEKEE (reference sequence). The CDR3 sequence is 16 residues long. Unmatched junction bases numbered 10, after V lost 2 bases and J lost 4 bases. DNA for the CDR3: TGTGCCAGCAGCTTATCAACGGGAGGGCCAATAGAGACCCAGTACTTC. Its translation: CASSLSTGGPIETQYF.

This sequence joins TRBV7-3 and TRBJ2-1; D call uncertain. Germline loops: CDR1 SGHTA, CDR2 FQGTGA. CDR3 length: 15 residues. V gave up 3 bases and J gave up 0 bases, with 9 bases separating them. The CDR3 sequence: CASSFGTPSYNEQFF. In DNA form, the CDR3 reads TGTGCCAGCAGCTTTGGAACCCCCTCCTACAATGAGCAGTTCTTC.

The chain joins TRBV7-2 to TRBJ1-1; D unclear. The CDR3 is 14 residues long. Germline V gives CDR1 SGHTA, CDR2 FQGNSA. With 2 bases removed from V and 7 bases from J, the gap between germline ends came to 14 bases. Here the CDR3 DNA reads TGTGCCAGCAGCTTAATTTCTACGGCAGGTGAAGCTTTCTTT. Translation gives CASSLISTAGEAFF. Looking up the rest from reference TRBV7-2 and TRBJ1-1 gives the full variable domain: GAGVSQSPSNKVTEKGKDVELRCDPISGHTALYWYRQSLGQGLEFLIYFQGNSAPDKSGLPSDRFSAERTGGSVSTLTIQRTQQEDSAVYLCASSLISTAGEAFFGQGTRLTVV.

This sequence joins TRBV5-1 and TRBJ2-5; 12 nucleotides line up with TRBD2. Germline assignment: CDR1 SGHRS and CDR2 YFSETQ. The CDR3 totals 17 residues. The junction had 9 bases not matched to a gene; V was cut back by 5 bases and J by 1 base. The CDR3 sequence: CASSRLAGDNFQETQYF. The CDR3 DNA sequence: TGCGCCAGCAGTCGACTAGCGGGGGATAACTTCCAAGAGACCCAGTACTTC.

This clonotype showed up just a few times. The rearrangement links TRBV5-1 to TRBJ2-7, with D possibly matching TRBD1 (5 bases). The germline gives CDR1 SGHRS, CDR2 YFSETQ. The CDR3 consists of 14 residues. V lost 0 bases and J 5 bases, leaving 12 bases between the germline ends. CDR3 sequence (DNA): TGCGCCAGCAGCTTGGAAGGGGTTCCCCACGAGCAGTACTTC. Encoded protein: CASSLEGVPHEQYF.

The chain employs TRBV6-1 and TRBJ2-5; maybe TRBD1 (5 bases). This CDR3 spans 14 amino acids. Trimming took off 9 bases at V and 5 bases at J, with 19 bases between the two ends. From germline, CDR1 is MNHNS and CDR2 SASEGT. The CDR3 region has the DNA TGTGCCAGTGAACAAGGAAGGGGCGGTGAGACCCAGTACTTC. This codes for CASEQGRGGETQYF.

This clonotype has more than one count but fewer than ten. V and J are TRBV11-2 and TRBJ2-7; unclear D gene. Germline CDR1 and CDR2: SGHAT and FQNNGV. The CDR3 consists of 14 residues. V was shortened by 4 bases and J by 4 bases, with 14 bases between the two germline ends. The CDR3 coding sequence is TGTGCCAGCAGCTCCCGTCTCTCCAGGTACGAGCAGTACTTC. Its translation is CASSSRLSRYEQYF. The entire variable domain, with the rest obtained from reference TRBV11-2 and TRBJ2-7, is as follows: EAGVAQSPRYKIIEKRQSVAFWCNPISGHATLYWYQQILGQGPKLLIQFQNNGVVDDSQLPKDRFSAERLKGVDSTLKIQPAKLEDSAVYLCASSSRLSRYEQYFGPGTRLTVT.

The genes are TRBV27 and TRBJ2-5, with a tentative D call TRBD2 (5 bases). The better agreement between TRBJ2-1 and the DNA end casts doubt on the J call. CDR1 and CDR2 (germline): MNHEY, SMNVEV (reference sequence). There are 13 residues in the CDR3. CDR3: CASSSLTAETQFF. As DNA, the CDR3 is TGTGCCAGCAGTTCACTTACAGCGGAGACCCAGTTCTTC.

J is TRBJ2-3 and V is TRBV29-1; possibly TRBD1 or TRBD2 for D (6 bases each). Germline assignment: CDR1 SQVTM and CDR2 ANQGSEA. The CDR3 spans 16 residues. V was trimmed by 4 bases and J by 5 bases, leaving 22 bases between them. The CDR3 protein is CSVATLNRGGGDTQYF. Written as DNA, the CDR3 is TGCAGCGTTGCTACACTAAATAGAGGAGGGGGAGATACGCAGTATTTT.

This sequence joins TRBV14 and TRBJ2-6, with a tentative D call TRBD2 (5 bases). Trimming pared 6 bases from V and 4 bases from J, leaving 13 bases between. Per the germline V gene, CDR1 is SGHDN and CDR2 is FVKESK. The CDR3 runs to 15 residues. CDR3 protein: CASSQTMLGANVLTF. For the CDR3, the DNA is TGTGCCAGCAGTCAGACTATGTTGGGGGCCAACGTCCTGACTTTC.

This clonotype was counted a single time. The chain couples TRBV7-9 to TRBJ1-4; D unresolved. The length of the CDR3 is 14 residues. The V gene's germline CDR1 is SEHNR and CDR2 FQNEAQ (reference sequence). V gave up 9 bases and J gave up 4 bases, with 15 bases separating them. This chain's CDR3 is CARSLGRNNEKLFF. The CDR3 DNA reads TGTGCCAGAAGCCTCGGACGGAATAATGAAAAACTGTTTTTT.

The V and J genes are TRBV30 and TRBJ1-2, with D tentatively TRBD1 (6 bases). Trimming stripped 0 bases from V and 0 bases from J, with 17 bases between. Germline V CDR1 and CDR2: GTSNPN, SVGIG (reference sequence). The CDR3 spans 17 residues. Here the CDR3 reads CAWSVRPGVPTNYGYTF. CDR3 nucleotides: TGTGCCTGGAGTGTTCGGCCAGGGGTACCCACTAACTATGGCTACACCTTC.

This chain uses TRBV7-3 with TRBJ2-1, with TRBD1 matching over 7 bases. J was trimmed by 3 bases and V by 1 base; bases with no gene match: 12. Germline V CDR1 and CDR2: SGHTA, FQGTGA. The CDR3 consists of 18 residues. DNA for the CDR3: TGTGCCAGCAGCTTAAGCACCCGACGGGACAGAAACTACAATGAGCAGTTCTTC. Protein product: CASSLSTRRDRNYNEQFF.

Turning to this clonotype: Relative to the germline gene, one junction end is altered; a read error may explain this. The chain uses TRBV5-1 and TRBJ2-3; a weak D match, TRBD1 (6 bases). The CDR3 totals 12 residues. The germline gives CDR1 SGHRS, CDR2 YFSETQ. CDR3 amino acids: CASSLRTDAQYF. The CDR3 DNA reads as TGCGCCAGCAGCTTGAGGACAGATGCGCAGTATTTT.

J is TRBJ2-7 and V is TRBV3-1; 7 bases are a match to TRBD1. Per the germline V gene, CDR1 is LGHDT and CDR2 is YNNKEL (reference sequence). This CDR3 spans 15 amino acids. The J segment lost 6 bases and the V segment lost 0 bases, leaving 8 bases of the junction unmatched. The CDR3 spells CASSQDPQGVSEQYF. DNA of the CDR3: TGTGCCAGCAGCCAAGATCCCCAGGGGGTGAGCGAGCAGTACTTC.

The V call is TRBV20-1, the J call TRBJ2-5; D is possibly TRBD2 (7 bases). CDR3 length: 15 amino acids. With 1 base removed from V and 5 bases from J, the gap between germline ends came to 17 bases. Germline V gene data show CDR1 as DFQATT and CDR2 as SNEGSKA (reference sequence). The CDR3, as DNA: TGCAGTGCTAGAGTATTCGGGGGGCCCGGTGAGACCCAGTACTTC. Protein: CSARVFGGPGETQYF.

This clonotype was picked up many times. This chain joins TRBV7-2 and TRBJ2-7; 9 bases map to TRBD1. V gave up 6 bases and J gave up 0 bases; unmatched junction bases: 6. Germline CDR1 is SGHTA and CDR2 is FQGNSA. The CDR3 extends over 15 amino acids. The CDR3 region is CASSEGTGSSYEQYF. Written as DNA, the CDR3 is TGTGCCAGCAGTGAAGGGACAGGGAGCTCCTACGAGCAGTACTTC.

This clonotype has a handful of counts. The chain joins TRBV7-2 to TRBJ2-3; possible D gene TRBD2, 6 bases. CDR1 is SGHTA, CDR2 FQGNSA, per germline. The CDR3 totals 16 residues. Trimming stripped 1 base from V and 2 bases from J, with 13 bases between. DNA for the CDR3: TGTGCCAGCAGCTTAGTCGTTGGCGGGACCACAGATACGCAGTATTTT. Protein sequence: CASSLVVGGTTDTQYF.

The chain combines TRBV14 with TRBJ2-5; 9 positions match TRBD1. Germline lookup yields CDR1 SGHDN and CDR2 FVKESK. This CDR3 comprises 14 residues. V trimming: 8 bases; J trimming: 4 bases; junction bases outside the gene matches: 8. The CDR3 spells CASAQGAMGETQYF. CDR3 nucleotides: TGTGCCAGCGCACAGGGGGCCATGGGAGAGACCCAGTACTTC. The entire variable domain, with the rest obtained from reference TRBV14 and TRBJ2-5, is as follows: EAGVTQFPSHSVIEKGQTVTLRCDPISGHDNLYWYRRVMGKEIKFLLHFVKESKQDESGMPNNRFLAERTGGTYSTLKVQPAELEDSGVYFCASAQGAMGETQYFGPGTRLLVL.

The chain couples TRBV6-2 or TRBV6-3 to TRBJ1-1, with TRBD1 matching 8 bases. Trimming removed 3 bases from V and 3 bases from J; junction bases left unmatched: 12. This CDR3 contains 17 residues. Germline CDR1 is MNHEY and CDR2 is SVGEGT. The CDR3 nucleotides read TGTGCCAGCAGTTATATCGCGCCAGGGGGCCTGGACACTGAAGCTTTCTTT. Residues: CASSYIAPGGLDTEAFF.

This CDR3 reads CASSEDYSGTNPSTDTQYF. As DNA, the CDR3 is TGTGCCAGCAGTGAGGACTATTCCGGGACAAATCCTTCCACAGATACGCAGTATTTT. The chain combines TRBV25-1 with TRBJ2-3; TRBD1 or TRBD2 may be the D gene (6 bases each). Trimming took off 3 bases at V and 2 bases at J, with 24 bases between the two ends. Germline V CDR1 and CDR2: MGHDK, SYGVNS. The CDR3 consists of 19 residues.

The chain carries TRBV9 and TRBJ2-7; D is unresolved. The V end was cut by 0 bases, the J end by 6 bases, with 16 bases between. Germline V gene data show CDR1 as SGDLS and CDR2 as YYNGEE. CDR3 size: 15 residues. CDR3: CASSVGTLGNGEQYF. CDR3 nucleotides: TGTGCCAGCAGCGTAGGTACGTTGGGAAATGGCGAGCAGTACTTC.